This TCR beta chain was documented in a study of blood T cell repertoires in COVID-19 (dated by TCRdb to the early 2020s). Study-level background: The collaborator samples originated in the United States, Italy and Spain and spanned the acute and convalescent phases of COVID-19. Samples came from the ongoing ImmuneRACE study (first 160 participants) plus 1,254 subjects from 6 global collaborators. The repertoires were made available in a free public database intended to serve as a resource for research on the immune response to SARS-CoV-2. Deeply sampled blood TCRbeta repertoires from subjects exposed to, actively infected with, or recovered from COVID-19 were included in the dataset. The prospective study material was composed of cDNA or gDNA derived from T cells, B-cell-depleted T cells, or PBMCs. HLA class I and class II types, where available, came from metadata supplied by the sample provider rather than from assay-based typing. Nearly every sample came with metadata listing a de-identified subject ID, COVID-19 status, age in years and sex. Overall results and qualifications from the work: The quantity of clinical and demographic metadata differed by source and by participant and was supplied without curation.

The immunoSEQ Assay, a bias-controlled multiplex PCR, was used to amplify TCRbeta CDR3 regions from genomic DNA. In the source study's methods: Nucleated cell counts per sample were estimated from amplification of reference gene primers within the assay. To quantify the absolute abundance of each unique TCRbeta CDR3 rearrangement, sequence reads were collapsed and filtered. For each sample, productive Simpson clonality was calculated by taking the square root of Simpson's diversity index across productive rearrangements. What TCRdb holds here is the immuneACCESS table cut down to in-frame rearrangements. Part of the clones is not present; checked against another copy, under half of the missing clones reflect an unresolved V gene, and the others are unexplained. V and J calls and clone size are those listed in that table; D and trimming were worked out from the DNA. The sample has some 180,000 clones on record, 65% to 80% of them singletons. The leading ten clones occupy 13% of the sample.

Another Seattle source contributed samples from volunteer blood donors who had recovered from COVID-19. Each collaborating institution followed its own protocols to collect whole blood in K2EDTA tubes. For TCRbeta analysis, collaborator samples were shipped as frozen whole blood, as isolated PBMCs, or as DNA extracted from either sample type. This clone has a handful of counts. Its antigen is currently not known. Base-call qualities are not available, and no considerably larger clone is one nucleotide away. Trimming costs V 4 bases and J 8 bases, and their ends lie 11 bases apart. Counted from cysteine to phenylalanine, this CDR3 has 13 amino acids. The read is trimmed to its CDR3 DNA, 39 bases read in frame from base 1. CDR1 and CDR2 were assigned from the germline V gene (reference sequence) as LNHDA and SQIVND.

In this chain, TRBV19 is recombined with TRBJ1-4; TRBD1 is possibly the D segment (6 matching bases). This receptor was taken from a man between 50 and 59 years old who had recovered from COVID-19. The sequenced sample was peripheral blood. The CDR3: CASSKRQAEKLFF. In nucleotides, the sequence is TGTGCCAGTAGTAAACGACAGGCGGAAAAACTGTTTTTT.